The 32 T cell receptor beta chains below were found in one sample sequenced in a study of patients and donors after allogeneic stem cell transplantation. One entry per CDR3 protein results from TCRdb running MiXCR on the RT-PCR reads. The data show 150,000 to 200,000 distinct CDR3 sequences, with around 28% seen just once and 3.2% held by the top ten. Sequencing was performed on blood, either unsorted or a sorted T cell fraction (not recorded which). The receptor source for this set is a human donor who was either an allogeneic HSCT recipient or a stem cell or donor lymphocyte infusion donor (not recorded which). It is not recorded whose cells these are; they may come from a transplant donor.

This clonotype has a handful of counts. This sequence joins TRBV9 and TRBJ1-2; D might be TRBD1 (5 bases). Germline V gives CDR1 SGDLS, CDR2 YYNGEE. The V end was cut by 0 bases, the J end by 2 bases, with 11 bases between. The CDR3 runs 15 residues. The CDR3 coding sequence is TGTGCCAGCAGCGTAGGAGCTCAGGGAAACTATGGCTACACCTTC. Residues: CASSVGAQGNYGYTF.

The chain is built from TRBV7-2 and TRBJ1-3; no reliable D call. This CDR3 has 16 amino acids. V lost 1 base and J 3 bases, leaving 13 bases between the germline ends. CDR1 and CDR2 (germline): SGHTA, FQGNSA. CDR3 in amino acids: CASSLVGYGLGNTIYF. CDR3 nucleotide sequence: TGTGCCAGCAGCTTAGTAGGTTATGGCCTTGGAAACACCATATATTTT. Full variable domain (remainder filled in from reference TRBV7-2 and TRBJ1-3): GAGVSQSPSNKVTEKGKDVELRCDPISGHTALYWYRQSLGQGLEFLIYFQGNSAPDKSGLPSDRFSAERTGGSVSTLTIQRTQQEDSAVYLCASSLVGYGLGNTIYFGEGSWLTVV.

This clonotype was found a few times. This chain uses TRBV7-2 with TRBJ1-2, with 7 bases identical to TRBD1. The CDR3 runs 14 residues. V dropped 4 bases and J dropped 3; count of bases not matched to a gene: 5. Germline V CDR1 and CDR2: SGHTA, FQGNSA. In DNA form, the CDR3 reads TGTGCCAGCAGCTACAGGGGCCCAGACTATGGCTACACCTTC. Encoded protein: CASSYRGPDYGYTF.

The gene calls are TRBV18 and TRBJ1-1; D perhaps matches TRBD1 (5 bases). Trimming cost V 1 base and J 1 base, with 10 bases left between them. This CDR3 region has 15 residues. Germline CDR1 reads KGHSH; CDR2 reads LQKENI. This CDR3 reads CASSPHPGPNTEAFF. CDR3 bases: TGTGCCAGCTCACCACATCCGGGGCCGAACACTGAAGCTTTCTTT.

This clonotype showed up just a few times. The genes are TRBV6-5 and TRBJ1-3, with D perhaps matching TRBD1 (6 bases). Trimming removed 0 bases at V and 3 bases at J, with 9 bases between. CDR3 length: 15 amino acids. CDR1 and CDR2 from the germline V gene are MNHEY and SVGAGI. The CDR3 bases are TGTGCCAGCAGTTACTCCCTACAGGGTGGAAACACCATATATTTT. Protein product: CASSYSLQGGNTIYF.

The chain employs TRBV5-1 and TRBJ1-1; D is ambiguous. The CDR3 sequence is 11 residues long. The germline V gene has CDR1 SGHRS and CDR2 YFSETQ. V was trimmed by 0 bases and J by 8 bases, leaving 5 bases between them. The CDR3 region is CASSLGMEAFF. The CDR3 region has the DNA TGCGCCAGCAGCTTGGGGATGGAAGCTTTCTTT.

The chain couples TRBV29-1 to TRBJ2-7; a weak D match, TRBD1 (6 bases). Germline CDR1 is SQVTM and CDR2 is ANQGSEA. The V end lost 4 bases, the J end lost 5 bases, and 15 bases lay between the germline ends. This CDR3 is built from 13 residues. In DNA form, the CDR3 reads TGCAGCGTTGGACAGGCAGAGTGGAACGAGCAGTACTTC. This translates into CSVGQAEWNEQYF.

This clonotype has a count of ten or more. J is TRBJ1-3 and V is TRBV15; D remains ambiguous. This CDR3 comprises 12 residues. V shed 0 bases and J shed 5 bases, with 2 bases lying between them. CDR1 is LNHNV, CDR2 YYDKDF, per germline (reference sequence). CDR3 bases: TGTGCCACCAGCAGAGATAGAAACACCATATATTTT. This encodes CATSRDRNTIYF.

The chain is built from TRBV2 and TRBJ1-1; TRBD1 matches 8 bases. Germline V gene lookup returns CDR1 SNHLY and CDR2 FYNNEI. V shed 4 bases and J 1 base; nucleotides not matched to a gene: 5. This CDR3 contains 15 residues. Here the CDR3 reads CASSALQGGNTEAFF. Here the CDR3 DNA reads TGTGCCAGCAGTGCCTTACAGGGGGGGAACACTGAAGCTTTCTTT.

This chain links TRBV6-2 or TRBV6-3 with TRBJ1-1; unclear D gene. The V gene's germline CDR1 is MNHEY and CDR2 SVGEGT. The V end lost 2 bases, the J end lost 11 bases, and 15 bases lay between the germline ends. The CDR3 has 13 amino acids. For the CDR3, the DNA is TGTGCCAGCAGTTACATCCTTACCCAACGGGCTTTCTTT. Translating gives CASSYILTQRAFF.

This clonotype was counted between two and nine times. The chain combines TRBV20-1 with TRBJ2-7, with 7 bases identical to TRBD2. There are 15 residues in the CDR3. Unmatched junction bases numbered 9, after V lost 0 bases and J lost 4 bases. Germline loops: CDR1 DFQATT, CDR2 SNEGSKA (reference sequence). CDR3 protein: CSAREQGAGEYEQYF. The CDR3 nucleotides read TGCAGTGCTAGAGAGCAGGGCGCGGGAGAGTACGAGCAGTACTTC.

This clonotype showed up just a few times. The chain employs TRBV29-1 and TRBJ2-1; unclear D gene. Trimming left V 0 bases short and J 1 base short, with 13 bases between. CDR3 size: 16 residues. The germline CDR1 and CDR2 sequences are SQVTM and ANQGSEA. In DNA, the CDR3 is TGCAGCGTTGAAGATCCGCGGAAATGGTCCTACAATGAGCAGTTCTTC. Encoded protein: CSVEDPRKWSYNEQFF.

This clonotype was seen repeatedly, ten times or more. This rearrangement joins TRBV15 to TRBJ1-1, with D maybe TRBD1 (5 bases). V lost 0 bases and J 1 base, leaving 9 bases between the germline ends. The CDR3 runs 15 residues. Per the germline V gene, CDR1 is LNHNV and CDR2 is YYDKDF (reference sequence). In nucleotides, the CDR3 is TGTGCCACCAGCAGAGAGGCGACAGAGAACACTGAAGCTTTCTTT. This sequence encodes CATSREATENTEAFF.

Only a few counts were recorded for this clonotype. The chain recombines TRBV5-1 with TRBJ2-7; D is uncertain. Germline values: CDR1 SGHRS, CDR2 YFSETQ. V lost 2 bases to trimming and J lost 2 bases, with 11 bases between them. This CDR3 spans 14 amino acids. The CDR3 loop is CASSLDTTTYEQYF. Here the CDR3 DNA reads TGCGCCAGCAGCTTAGACACCACGACCTACGAGCAGTACTTC.

This clonotype was detected many times. CDR3 sequence: CASSRPGDTQYF. As DNA, the CDR3 is TGTGCCAGCAGCCGGCCGGGAGATACGCAGTATTTT. The chain joins TRBV5-4 to TRBJ2-3; D is ambiguous. V gave up 4 bases and J gave up 5 bases, with 8 bases separating them. CDR1 and CDR2 from the germline V gene are SGHNT and YYREEE (reference sequence). The CDR3 extends over 12 amino acids.

This clonotype has just a few counts. V usage is TRBV29-1 and J usage is TRBJ2-1; TRBD2 aligns across 8 bases. CDR3 length equals 13 residues. V dropped 8 bases and J dropped 4; count of bases not matched to a gene: 7. CDR1 and CDR2 from the germline V gene are SQVTM and ANQGSEA. The CDR3 DNA follows: TGCAGCTCAAGCGGGAGTAAATACAATGAGCAGTTCTTC. Translation gives CSSSGSKYNEQFF.

DNA of the CDR3: TGTGCCACCAGACTAGCGGGATTCCCCGATGCTAGCACAGATACGCAGTATTTT. Translation: CATRLAGFPDASTDTQYF. V is TRBV15 and J is TRBJ2-3, with 10 bases fitting TRBD2. The CDR3 consists of 18 residues. With V trimmed by 6 bases and J by 0 bases, 12 bases remained unmatched. Germline V gene sequence: CDR1 LNHNV, CDR2 YYDKDF (reference sequence).

This clonotype occurred a few times. The chain employs TRBV5-1 and TRBJ1-3; D not certain. Germline assignment: CDR1 SGHRS and CDR2 YFSETQ. There are 15 residues in the CDR3. Trimming removed 0 bases at V and 0 bases at J, with 7 bases between. The CDR3 sequence: CASSLGAPSGNTIYF. The CDR3 DNA reads as TGCGCCAGCAGCTTGGGGGCTCCCTCTGGAAACACCATATATTTT.

A few counts support this clonotype. The chain couples TRBV6-5 to TRBJ1-6; weak D call: TRBD1 (5 bases). Germline V CDR1 and CDR2: MNHEY, SVGAGI. The ends were cut back, 3 bases at V and 7 bases at J, with 13 bases in the middle. This CDR3 region has 15 residues. CDR3 sequence: CASSYRDSRNSPLHF. The CDR3, as DNA: TGTGCCAGCAGTTATCGCGACAGCCGAAATTCACCCCTCCACTTT.

The chain links TRBV7-9 to TRBJ1-4; 10 bases agree with TRBD1. The CDR3 length is 16 residues. The V gene's germline CDR1 is SEHNR and CDR2 FQNEAQ (reference sequence). The V gene end was trimmed by 5 bases and the J gene end by 6 bases; junction bases not matched to a gene: 9. CDR3 protein: CASSPRQGADDEKLFF. CDR3 bases: TGTGCCAGCAGCCCTAGACAGGGGGCCGACGATGAAAAACTGTTTTTT.

The chain uses TRBV3-1 and TRBJ2-3, with 10 positions matching TRBD2. Germline CDR1 is LGHDT and CDR2 is YNNKEL (reference sequence). V lost 6 bases and J lost 0; bases outside the gene matches: 9. The CDR3 runs 17 residues. The DNA of the CDR3 is TGTGCCAGCAGTCTCTGGACTAGCGGCCCTAGCACAGATACGCAGTATTTT. Protein product: CASSLWTSGPSTDTQYF.

This clonotype has more than one count but fewer than ten. This rearrangement joins TRBV12-3 or TRBV12-4 to TRBJ2-5; the match to TRBD1 covers 7 bases. CDR3 length: 14 residues. V shed 8 bases, J shed 5 bases, and the junction held 11 bases outside the gene matches. This chain's CDR3 is CASLNSGGFETQYF. In DNA, the CDR3 is TGTGCCAGCCTCAACTCAGGGGGATTCGAGACCCAGTACTTC.

This chain joins TRBV29-1 and TRBJ2-7; D remains unclear. V was shortened by 0 bases and J by 2 bases, with 8 bases between the two germline ends. The CDR3 totals 13 residues. Germline loops: CDR1 SQVTM, CDR2 ANQGSEA. CDR3 in DNA: TGCAGCGTTGAAGACGGCCTGCCCTACGAGCAGTACTTC. Translated, it gives CSVEDGLPYEQYF.

This chain connects TRBV7-9 to TRBJ1-4, with D possibly TRBD1 on 5 matching bases. The V gene's germline CDR1 is SEHNR and CDR2 FQNEAQ (reference sequence). V dropped 5 bases and J dropped 8 bases, with 12 bases sitting between them. The CDR3 is 13 amino acids. The CDR3 bases are TGTGCCAGCAGCACCGGGACGTGGGAAAAACTGTTTTTT. It translates to CASSTGTWEKLFF.

The chain uses TRBV5-1 and TRBJ2-1, with 7 bases aligning to TRBD2. From germline, CDR1 is SGHRS and CDR2 YFSETQ. V lost 7 bases and J lost 7; bases outside the gene matches: 14. The length of the CDR3 is 15 residues. This CDR3 reads CASGPTTREYNEQFF. Here the CDR3 DNA reads TGCGCCAGCGGCCCGACGACGCGGGAGTATAATGAGCAGTTCTTC.

The gene calls are TRBV4-3 and TRBJ2-7; perhaps TRBD1 as D (6 bases). This CDR3 has 16 amino acids. V lost 0 bases to trimming and J lost 3 bases, with 15 bases between them. The germline V gene encodes CDR1 LGHNA and CDR2 YSLEER. Written as DNA, the CDR3 is TGCGCCAGCAGCCAAGAACCCCTTGGACAGCTCTACGAGCAGTACTTC. Its protein product is CASSQEPLGQLYEQYF.

This clonotype was observed a handful of times. V gene TRBV5-5 combines with J gene TRBJ1-5; 9 bases agree with TRBD1. V gave up 2 bases and J gave up 0 bases; unmatched junction bases: 9. CDR1 is SGHKS and CDR2 is YYEKEE in the germline V gene (reference sequence). The CDR3 length is 18 residues. CDR3 bases: TGTGCCAGCAGCTTACGGGGGACAGGGATTCTTAGCAATCAGCCCCAGCATTTT. Translation gives CASSLRGTGILSNQPQHF.

This clonotype has a single count. This chain links TRBV4-3 with TRBJ2-6; 7 bases map to TRBD2. This CDR3 comprises 16 residues. CDR1 and CDR2 (germline): LGHNA, YSLEER. Germline trimming cut 4 bases from V and 2 bases from J; bases unmatched to any gene: 5. The CDR3 region has the DNA TGCGCCAGCAGCCTTGCGGGAGTTCCTGGGGCCAACGTCCTGACTTTC. It yields the protein CASSLAGVPGANVLTF.

The rearrangement uses TRBV12-3 or TRBV12-4 and TRBJ1-4; TRBD1 might be the D (6 bases). The CDR3 runs to 15 residues. V was pared by 2 bases and J by 2 bases, with 9 bases between. This CDR3 reads CASSLRQGTNEKLFF. In DNA, the CDR3 is TGTGCCAGCAGTTTAAGGCAGGGGACTAATGAAAAACTGTTTTTT.

J is TRBJ1-5 and V is TRBV20-1; tentative D call: TRBD1 (5 bases). CDR1 is DFQATT, CDR2 SNEGSKA, per germline (reference sequence). Trimming shortened V by 2 bases and J by 5 bases, and 16 bases separated the two germline ends. The CDR3 totals 15 residues. This chain's CDR3 is CSARRKGILDQPQHF. The CDR3 nucleotides are TGCAGTGCTAGAAGGAAGGGGATTCTTGATCAGCCCCAGCATTTT.

The chain links TRBV12-3 or TRBV12-4 to TRBJ2-7; possibly TRBD1 for D (6 bases). This CDR3 comprises 14 residues. The V end lost 0 bases, the J end lost 4 bases, and 10 bases lay between the germline ends. In nucleotides, the CDR3 is TGTGCCAGCAGTTTAGCTCGGCAGGGGTACGAGCAGTACTTC. It is translated as CASSLARQGYEQYF.

V usage is TRBV6-5 and J usage is TRBJ2-7; D remains ambiguous. The germline gives CDR1 MNHEY, CDR2 SVGAGI. CDR3 length: 12 residues. V was clipped by 6 bases and J by 5 bases, with 11 bases between them. CDR3 amino acids: CASRHGWNEQYF. Written as DNA, the CDR3 is TGTGCCAGCAGACACGGATGGAACGAGCAGTACTTC.